This TCR beta chain was sequenced during a study of CD4 T cells in relation to SARS-CoV-2 and coronaviruses. Study-level background: The negative reference was HIV-1 Nef peptide pool or peptide-free culture. Shared crossreactive spike epitopes were mapped to their HLA restriction.

Germline V gives CDR1 LGHNT, CDR2 FRNRAP. The CDR3 is 16 amino acids. Trimming stripped 5 bases from V and 3 bases from J, with 17 bases between. The unexposed donors gave CD4+ T cells in 2011-2018, prior to COVID-19. Isolation of CD4+ T cells took place after approximately eleven days in culture. Cells permitting, SARS-CoV-2 S/N and four cold-coronavirus spikes were tested on unexposed-donor CD4+ T cells. This clone was detected a few times. Its cognate antigen is unknown. Sequencing used immunoSEQ multiplex PCR; TCRdb keeps in-frame clones, though not all of them. The sample has 17,000 or so clones; under 85% are singletons.

The specimen was CD4+ T cells from PBMCs, cultured in vitro. V usage is TRBV12-5 and J usage is TRBJ1-5; D call uncertain. The TCR comes from a human donor in good health. The CDR3 region has the DNA TGTGCTAGTGGTCCCACGCTTCGAGGTCCCAATCAGCCCCAGCATTTT. This gives the protein CASGPTLRGPNQPQHF. Together with reference TRBV12-5 and TRBJ1-5, the CDR3 gives the full variable domain: DARVTQTPRHKVTEMGQEVTMRCQPILGHNTVFWYRQTMMQGLELLAYFRNRAPLDDSGMPKDRFSAEMPDATLATLKIQPSEPRDSAVYFCASGPTLRGPNQPQHFGDGTRLSIL.